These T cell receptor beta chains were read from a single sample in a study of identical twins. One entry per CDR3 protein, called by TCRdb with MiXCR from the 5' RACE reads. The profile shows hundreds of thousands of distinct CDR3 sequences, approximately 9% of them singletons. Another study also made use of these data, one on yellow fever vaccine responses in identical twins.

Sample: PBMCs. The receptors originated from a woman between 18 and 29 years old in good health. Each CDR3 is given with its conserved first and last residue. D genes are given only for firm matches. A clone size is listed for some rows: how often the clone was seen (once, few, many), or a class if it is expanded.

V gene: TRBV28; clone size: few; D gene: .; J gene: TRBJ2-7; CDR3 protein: CASTPTGQPLTSYEQYF; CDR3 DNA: TGTGCCAGCACCCCGACGGGGCAGCCCCTGACCTCCTACGAGCAGTACTTC
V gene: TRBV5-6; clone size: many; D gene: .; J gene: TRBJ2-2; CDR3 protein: CASSLRIPRTGELFF; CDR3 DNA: TGTGCCAGCAGCTTGCGGATCCCCCGAACCGGGGAGCTGTTTTTT
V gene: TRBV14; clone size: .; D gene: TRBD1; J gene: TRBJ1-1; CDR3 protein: CASSQDPNRGYTEAFF; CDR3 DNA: TGTGCCAGCAGCCAAGATCCTAACAGGGGGTACACTGAAGCTTTCTTT
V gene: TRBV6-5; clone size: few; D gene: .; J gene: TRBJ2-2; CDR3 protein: CASSYSTGSGELFF; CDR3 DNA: TGTGCCAGCAGTTATTCAACAGGGTCCGGGGAGCTGTTTTTT
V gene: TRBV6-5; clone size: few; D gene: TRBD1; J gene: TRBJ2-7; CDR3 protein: CASSYLGTGSYEQYF; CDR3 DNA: TGTGCCAGCAGTTACTTGGGGACAGGTTCCTACGAGCAGTACTTC
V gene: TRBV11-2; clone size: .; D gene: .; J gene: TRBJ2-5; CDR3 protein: CASSLLLLQETQYF; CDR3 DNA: TGTGCCAGCAGCTTATTACTACTCCAAGAGACCCAGTACTTC
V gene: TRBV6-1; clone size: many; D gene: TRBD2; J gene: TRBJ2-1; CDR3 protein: CASRWTSGGYYNEQFF; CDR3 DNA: TGTGCCAGCAGATGGACTAGCGGGGGCTATTACAATGAGCAGTTCTTC
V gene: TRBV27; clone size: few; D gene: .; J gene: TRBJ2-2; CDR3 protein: CASSLSLTWPANTGELFF; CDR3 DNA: TGTGCCAGCAGTTTATCCCTTACGTGGCCTGCGAACACCGGGGAGCTGTTTTTT
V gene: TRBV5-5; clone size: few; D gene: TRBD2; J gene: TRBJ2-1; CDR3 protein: CASSSTLAGIYNEQFF; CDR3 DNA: TGTGCCAGCAGCTCCACCCTAGCGGGGATCTACAATGAGCAGTTCTTC
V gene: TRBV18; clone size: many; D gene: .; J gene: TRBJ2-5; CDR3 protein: CASSSKPRGRGMETQYF; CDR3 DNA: TGTGCCAGCTCATCAAAGCCCCGGGGCAGGGGAATGGAGACCCAGTACTTC
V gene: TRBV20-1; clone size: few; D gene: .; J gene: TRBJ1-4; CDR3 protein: CSARGLGDVEEKLFF; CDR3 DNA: TGCAGTGCTAGAGGATTGGGGGACGTTGAAGAAAAACTGTTTTTT
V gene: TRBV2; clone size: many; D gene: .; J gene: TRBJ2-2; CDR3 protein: CASGPLANTGELFF; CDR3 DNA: TGTGCCAGCGGGCCACTCGCGAACACCGGGGAGCTGTTTTTT
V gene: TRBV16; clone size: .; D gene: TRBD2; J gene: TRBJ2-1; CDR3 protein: CASSHLLAGGSYNEQFF; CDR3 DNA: TGTGCCAGCAGCCATTTACTAGCGGGGGGCTCCTACAATGAGCAGTTCTTC
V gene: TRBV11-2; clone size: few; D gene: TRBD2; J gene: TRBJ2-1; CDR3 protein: CASGPTSGTNNEQFF; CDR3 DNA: TGTGCCAGCGGGCCGACTAGCGGGACTAACAATGAGCAGTTCTTC